This T cell receptor (beta chain) was identified in a study of blood T cell repertoires in COVID-19. Study context: T cells, B-cell-depleted T cells, or PBMCs supplied cDNA or gDNA.

Original handling: It was from reference gene primer amplification that nucleated cell counts were estimated. The method was immunoSEQ multiplex PCR; TCRdb's version includes in-frame clones alone and lacks a portion of them. That table supplies the V and J calls and clone size; D and trimming were determined from the DNA. Of approximately 130,000 clones listed, 88% are singletons. A few counts support this clone. The CDR3 contains 15 residues. The V gene's germline CDR1 is MGHRA and CDR2 YSYEKL. The V segment lost 3 bases and the J segment 10 bases; nucleotides outside the gene matches: 10. This TCR derives from a human donor in a cohort sampled during active COVID-19. This chain uses TRBV4-1 with TRBJ1-2, with TRBD1 identical over 11 bases. The sequenced sample consisted of peripheral blood. The CDR3 bases are TGCGCCAGCAGCCATCCTGGACAGGGGGCTATGGTCTACACCTTC. Protein sequence: CASSHPGQGAMVYTF.